These T cell receptor beta chains were read from a single sample in a study of blood T cell repertoires in COVID-19. Data came from immunoSEQ multiplex PCR; TCRdb stores just in-frame clones and leaves some out. The sample lists 400,000 to 450,000 clones, approximately 91% occurring once. Sequenced material: peripheral blood. These receptor sequences come from a middle-aged woman with COVID-19, enrolled during active disease. Each CDR3 is given with its conserved first and last residue. Fields, in order: V gene, D gene, clone size, J gene, CDR3 DNA, CDR3 protein. A D gene is named only where the DNA matches it firmly. Rows may omit the clone size; those that give it use once, few, many or a size class.

V gene: TRBV7-9
D gene: .
clone size: .
J gene: TRBJ2-7
CDR3 DNA: TGTGCCAGCAGCCCCCCCGGGCGGGTCGAGCAGTACTTC
CDR3 protein: CASSPPGRVEQYF

V gene: TRBV5-6
D gene: TRBD2
clone size: .
J gene: TRBJ2-7
CDR3 DNA: TGTGCCAGCAGCTATGGGACTAGCGGGAGCTACGAGCAGTACTTC
CDR3 protein: CASSYGTSGSYEQYF

V gene: TRBV5-1
D gene: TRBD1
clone size: .
J gene: TRBJ1-2
CDR3 DNA: TGCGCCAGCAGCCCGGGACAGACTAACTATGGCTACACCTTC
CDR3 protein: CASSPGQTNYGYTF

V gene: TRBV12-3/TRBV12-4
D gene: .
clone size: .
J gene: TRBJ1-5
CDR3 DNA: TGTGCCAGCAGTCAGGGGAGGGGGTGGGCCCAGCATTTT
CDR3 protein: CASSQGRGWAQHF

V gene: TRBV3-1/TRBV3-2
D gene: TRBD1
clone size: .
J gene: TRBJ2-5
CDR3 DNA: TGTGCCAGCAGCCAAGAACCGCAGGGGGCGTTGATAGAGACCCAGTACTTC
CDR3 protein: CASSQEPQGALIETQYF

V gene: TRBV7-2
D gene: .
clone size: .
J gene: TRBJ1-2
CDR3 DNA: TGTGCCAGCAGCTCTAGGACAAGGGGCTATGGCTACACCTTC
CDR3 protein: CASSSRTRGYGYTF

V gene: TRBV27
D gene: .
clone size: few
J gene: TRBJ2-1
CDR3 DNA: TGTGCCAGCAGCGAGCGGAATGAGCAGTTCTTC
CDR3 protein: CASSERNEQFF

V gene: TRBV19
D gene: .
clone size: .
J gene: TRBJ2-1
CDR3 DNA: TGTGCCAGTGCCGAGGCCGGAAACTACAATGAGCAGTTCTTC
CDR3 protein: CASAEAGNYNEQFF

V gene: TRBV4-3
D gene: TRBD1
clone size: .
J gene: TRBJ1-4
CDR3 DNA: TGCGCCAGCAGCCGATTGACGGACAGGGGGGAAAAACTGTTTTTT
CDR3 protein: CASSRLTDRGEKLFF

V gene: TRBV29-1
D gene: TRBD2
clone size: .
J gene: TRBJ2-1
CDR3 DNA: TGCAGCGTAGCGGGGGGCTCCTACAATGAGCAGTTCTTC
CDR3 protein: CSVAGGSYNEQFF

V gene: TRBV15
D gene: TRBD2
clone size: .
J gene: TRBJ2-2
CDR3 DNA: TGTGCCACCAGCAGAAGGACTAGCGGGGGCACCGGGGAGCTGTTTTTT
CDR3 protein: CATSRRTSGGTGELFF

V gene: TRBV9
D gene: .
clone size: .
J gene: TRBJ2-5
CDR3 DNA: TGTGCCAGCAGCGTAGCCCTTAAAGAGACCCAGTACTTC
CDR3 protein: CASSVALKETQYF

V gene: TRBV2
D gene: TRBD2
clone size: .
J gene: TRBJ2-7
CDR3 DNA: TGTGCCAGCAGGCCGACTAGCGGGGGGACCTACGAGCAGTACTTC
CDR3 protein: CASRPTSGGTYEQYF

V gene: TRBV15
D gene: TRBD1
clone size: .
J gene: TRBJ1-5
CDR3 DNA: TGTGCCACCAGCAGAGATCTGTTCGCGACCGGGACAGGGTATTATAGCAATCAGCCCCAGCATTTT
CDR3 protein: CATSRDLFATGTGYYSNQPQHF

V gene: TRBV4-2
D gene: TRBD1
clone size: .
J gene: TRBJ1-6
CDR3 DNA: TGTGCCAGCAGCCAATCCCCGGCGGACAGGACCAATTCACCCCTCCACTTT
CDR3 protein: CASSQSPADRTNSPLHF

V gene: TRBV19
D gene: .
clone size: .
J gene: TRBJ2-5
CDR3 DNA: TGTGCCAGTAGTAAGGAGGGGACTGCGGAGCAAGAGACCCAGTACTTC
CDR3 protein: CASSKEGTAEQETQYF

V gene: TRBV19
D gene: .
clone size: .
J gene: TRBJ1-3
CDR3 DNA: TGTGCCAGTAAACGACAGCCCTCTGGAAACACCATATATTTT
CDR3 protein: CASKRQPSGNTIYF

V gene: TRBV5-6
D gene: TRBD1
clone size: .
J gene: TRBJ1-4
CDR3 DNA: TGTGCCAGCAGCTTGGCCGCGGGGCCAGGGGGCCTTAATGAAAAACTGTTTTTT
CDR3 protein: CASSLAAGPGGLNEKLFF

V gene: TRBV14
D gene: .
clone size: .
J gene: TRBJ2-7
CDR3 DNA: TGTGCCAGCAGCCGACTATACGAGCAGTACTTC
CDR3 protein: CASSRLYEQYF

V gene: TRBV20-1
D gene: TRBD1
clone size: .
J gene: TRBJ1-1
CDR3 DNA: TGCAGTGCAAGACAGGGATGGGCTTTCTTT
CDR3 protein: CSARQGWAFF